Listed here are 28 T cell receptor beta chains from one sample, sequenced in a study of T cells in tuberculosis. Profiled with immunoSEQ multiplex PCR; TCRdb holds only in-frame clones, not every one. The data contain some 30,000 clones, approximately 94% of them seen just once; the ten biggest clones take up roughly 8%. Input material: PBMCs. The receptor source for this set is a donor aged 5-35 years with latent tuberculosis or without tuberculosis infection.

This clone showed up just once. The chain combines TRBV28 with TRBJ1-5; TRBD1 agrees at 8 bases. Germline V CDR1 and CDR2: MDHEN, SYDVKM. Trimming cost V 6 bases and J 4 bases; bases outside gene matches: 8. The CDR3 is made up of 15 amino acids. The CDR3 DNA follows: TGTGCCAGCAGCCCGACAGGGGCGCCGAATCAGCCCCAGCATTTT. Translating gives CASSPTGAPNQPQHF.

CDR3 bases: TGCAGTGCTCGGGAAGTGGAGACCCAGTACTTC. Translating it yields CSAREVETQYF. The chain carries TRBV20-1 and TRBJ2-5; TRBD2 is a possible D gene (5 bases). Germline assignment: CDR1 DFQATT and CDR2 SNEGSKA (reference sequence). V lost 5 bases, J lost 5 bases, and 9 bases lay in between. This CDR3 is 11 amino acids long.

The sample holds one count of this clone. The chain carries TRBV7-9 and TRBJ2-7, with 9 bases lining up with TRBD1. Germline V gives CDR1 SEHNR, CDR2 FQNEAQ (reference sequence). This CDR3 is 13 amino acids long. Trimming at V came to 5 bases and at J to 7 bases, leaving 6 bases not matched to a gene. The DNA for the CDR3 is TGTGCCAGCAGCCCCGGACAGGGGCGGGAGCAGTACTTC. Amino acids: CASSPGQGREQYF. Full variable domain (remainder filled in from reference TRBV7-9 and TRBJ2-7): DTGVSQNPRHKITKRGQNVTFRCDPISEHNRLYWYRQTLGQGPEFLTYFQNEAQLEKSRLLSDRFSAERPKGSFSTLEIQRTEQGDSAMYLCASSPGQGREQYFGPGTRLTVT.

CDR3 in amino acids: CASSWDSNEQFF. In nucleotides, the CDR3 is TGTGCCAGCAGCTGGGACTCTAATGAGCAGTTCTTC. This sequence joins TRBV7-9 and TRBJ2-1, with a possible D match to TRBD2 (6 bases). CDR3 length: 12 residues. Trimming shortened V by 4 bases and J by 7 bases, and 8 bases separated the two germline ends. The germline V gene encodes CDR1 SEHNR and CDR2 FQNEAQ (reference sequence).

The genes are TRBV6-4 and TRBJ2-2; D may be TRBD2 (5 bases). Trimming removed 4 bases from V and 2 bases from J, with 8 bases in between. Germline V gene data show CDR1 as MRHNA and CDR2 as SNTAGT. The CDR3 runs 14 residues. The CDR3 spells CASSVEENTGELFF. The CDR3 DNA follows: TGTGCCAGCAGTGTGGAGGAAAACACCGGGGAGCTGTTTTTT.

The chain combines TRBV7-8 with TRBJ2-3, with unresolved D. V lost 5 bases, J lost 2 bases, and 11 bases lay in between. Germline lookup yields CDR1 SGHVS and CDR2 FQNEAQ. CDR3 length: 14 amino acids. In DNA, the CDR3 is TGTGCCAGCAGCCTCCTACGTATCACAGATACGCAGTATTTT. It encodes CASSLLRITDTQYF.

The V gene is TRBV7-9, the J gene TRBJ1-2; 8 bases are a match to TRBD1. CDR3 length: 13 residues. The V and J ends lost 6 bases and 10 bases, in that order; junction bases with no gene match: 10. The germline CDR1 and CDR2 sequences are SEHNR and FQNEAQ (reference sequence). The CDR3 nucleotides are TGTGCCAGCAGGCGTCCGGGACAGGAGGACTACACCTTC. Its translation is CASRRPGQEDYTF.

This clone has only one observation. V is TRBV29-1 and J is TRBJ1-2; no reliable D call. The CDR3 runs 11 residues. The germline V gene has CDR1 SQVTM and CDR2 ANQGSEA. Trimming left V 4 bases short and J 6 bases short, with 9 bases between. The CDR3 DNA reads TGCAGCGTTGTGGCCGCCGATGGCTACACCTTC. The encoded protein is CSVVAADGYTF.

CDR3 in DNA: TGCAGCGTTACTGACGGGGATAATGAAAAACTGTTTTTT. This translates into CSVTDGDNEKLFF. V is TRBV29-1 and J is TRBJ1-4; D not resolved. The CDR3 length is 13 residues. V was cut by 5 bases and J by 4 bases, with 11 bases left in between. Germline CDR1 and CDR2: SQVTM and ANQGSEA.

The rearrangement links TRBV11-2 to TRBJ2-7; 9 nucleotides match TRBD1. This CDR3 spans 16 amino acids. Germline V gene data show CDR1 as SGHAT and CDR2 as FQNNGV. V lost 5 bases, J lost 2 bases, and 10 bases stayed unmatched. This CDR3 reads CASSPRERQGAYEQYF. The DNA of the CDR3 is TGTGCCAGCAGCCCGCGGGAGAGACAGGGGGCCTACGAGCAGTACTTC.

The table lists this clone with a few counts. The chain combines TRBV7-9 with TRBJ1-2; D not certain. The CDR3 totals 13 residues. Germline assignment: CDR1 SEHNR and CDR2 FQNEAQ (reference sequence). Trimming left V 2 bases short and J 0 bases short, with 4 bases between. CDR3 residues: CASSLSANYGYTF. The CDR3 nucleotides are TGTGCCAGCAGCTTATCGGCTAACTATGGCTACACCTTC.

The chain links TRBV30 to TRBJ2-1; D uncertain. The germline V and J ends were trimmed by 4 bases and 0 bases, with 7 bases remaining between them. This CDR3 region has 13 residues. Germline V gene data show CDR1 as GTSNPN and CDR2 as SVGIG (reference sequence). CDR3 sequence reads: CAWKLDSYNEQFF. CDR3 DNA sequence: TGTGCCTGGAAACTCGACTCCTACAATGAGCAGTTCTTC. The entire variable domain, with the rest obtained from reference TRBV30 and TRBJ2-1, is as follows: SQTIHQWPATLVQPVGSPLSLECTVEGTSNPNLYWYRQAAGRGLQLLFYSVGIGQISSEVPQNLSASRPQDRQFILSSKKLLLSDSGFYLCAWKLDSYNEQFFGPGTRLTVL.

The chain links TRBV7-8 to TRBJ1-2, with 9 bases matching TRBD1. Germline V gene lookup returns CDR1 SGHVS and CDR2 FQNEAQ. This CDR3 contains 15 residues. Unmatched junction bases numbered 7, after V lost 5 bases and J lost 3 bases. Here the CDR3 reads CASSMGTGKHYGYTF. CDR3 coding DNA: TGTGCCAGCAGCATGGGGACAGGGAAACACTATGGCTACACCTTC.

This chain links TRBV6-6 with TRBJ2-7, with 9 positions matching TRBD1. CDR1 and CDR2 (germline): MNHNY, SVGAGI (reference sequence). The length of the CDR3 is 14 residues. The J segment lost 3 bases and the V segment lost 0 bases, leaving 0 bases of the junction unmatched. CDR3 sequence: CASSYSGQGYEQYF. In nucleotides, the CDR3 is TGTGCCAGCAGTTACTCGGGACAGGGCTACGAGCAGTACTTC.

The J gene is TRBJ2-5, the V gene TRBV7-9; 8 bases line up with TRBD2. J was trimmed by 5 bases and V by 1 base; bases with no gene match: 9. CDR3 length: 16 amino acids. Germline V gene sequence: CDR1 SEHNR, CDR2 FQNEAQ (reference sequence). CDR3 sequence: CASSLDSTSGYETQYF. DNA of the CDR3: TGTGCCAGCAGCTTAGACTCAACTAGCGGCTACGAGACCCAGTACTTC.

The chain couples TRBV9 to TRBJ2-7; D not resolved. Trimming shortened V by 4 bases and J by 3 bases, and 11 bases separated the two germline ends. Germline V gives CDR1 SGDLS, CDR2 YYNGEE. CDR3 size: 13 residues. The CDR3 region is CASSQERSYEQYF. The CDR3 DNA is TGTGCCAGCAGCCAAGAGCGTAGCTACGAGCAGTACTTC.

CDR3 coding DNA: TGTGCCAGCAGCTCAAGACTAGCGCGAACCTACGAGCAGTACTTC. Translated, it gives CASSSRLARTYEQYF. The chain joins TRBV7-6 to TRBJ2-7; TRBD2 matches at 8 bases. After removal of 4 bases from V and 2 bases from J, the junction contained 7 bases not matched to a gene. Germline values: CDR1 SGHVS, CDR2 FNYEAQ. The CDR3 spans 15 residues.

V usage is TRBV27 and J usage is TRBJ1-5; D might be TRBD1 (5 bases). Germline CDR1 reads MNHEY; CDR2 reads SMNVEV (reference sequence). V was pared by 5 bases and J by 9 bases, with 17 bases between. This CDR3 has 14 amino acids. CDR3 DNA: TGTGCCAGCAGTGCCCGGGGGGGTGGGTGGCCCCAGCATTTT. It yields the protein CASSARGGGWPQHF.

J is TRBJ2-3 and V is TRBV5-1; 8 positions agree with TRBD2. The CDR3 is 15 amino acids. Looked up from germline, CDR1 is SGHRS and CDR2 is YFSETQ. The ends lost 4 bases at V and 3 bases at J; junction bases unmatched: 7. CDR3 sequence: CASSSSGKGTDTQYF. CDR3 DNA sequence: TGCGCCAGCAGCAGTAGCGGGAAAGGTACAGATACGCAGTATTTT.

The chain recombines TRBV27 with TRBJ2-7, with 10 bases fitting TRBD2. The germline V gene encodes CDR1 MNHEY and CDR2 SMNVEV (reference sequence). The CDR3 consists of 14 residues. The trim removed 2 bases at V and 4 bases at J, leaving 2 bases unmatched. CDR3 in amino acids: CASSLLAGVYEQYF. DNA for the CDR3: TGTGCCAGCAGTTTACTAGCGGGAGTTTACGAGCAGTACTTC.

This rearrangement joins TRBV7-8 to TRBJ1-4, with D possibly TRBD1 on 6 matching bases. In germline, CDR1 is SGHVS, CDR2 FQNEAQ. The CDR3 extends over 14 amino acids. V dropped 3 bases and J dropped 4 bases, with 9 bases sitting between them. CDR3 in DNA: TGTGCCAGCAGCTTGGGGGCGGGTAATGAAAAACTGTTTTTT. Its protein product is CASSLGAGNEKLFF.

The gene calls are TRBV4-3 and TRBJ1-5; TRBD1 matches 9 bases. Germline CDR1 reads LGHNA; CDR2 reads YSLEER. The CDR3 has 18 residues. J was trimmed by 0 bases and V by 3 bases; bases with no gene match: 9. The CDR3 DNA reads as TGCGCCAGCAGCCATCCCCGGGACAGGGAATATAGCAATCAGCCCCAGCATTTT. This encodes CASSHPRDREYSNQPQHF.

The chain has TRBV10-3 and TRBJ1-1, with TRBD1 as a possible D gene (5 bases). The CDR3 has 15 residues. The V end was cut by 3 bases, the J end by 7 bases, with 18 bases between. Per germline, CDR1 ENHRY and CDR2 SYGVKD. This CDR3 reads CAISDLGLGLGEAFF. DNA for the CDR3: TGTGCCATCAGTGATTTGGGGCTCGGTTTGGGTGAAGCTTTCTTT.

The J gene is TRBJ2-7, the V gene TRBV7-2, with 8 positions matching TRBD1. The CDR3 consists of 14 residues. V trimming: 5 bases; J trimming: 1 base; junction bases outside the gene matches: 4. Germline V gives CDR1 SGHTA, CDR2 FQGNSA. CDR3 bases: TGTGCCAGCAGCCAAGACAGGGGATCCTACGAGCAGTACTTC. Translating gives CASSQDRGSYEQYF.

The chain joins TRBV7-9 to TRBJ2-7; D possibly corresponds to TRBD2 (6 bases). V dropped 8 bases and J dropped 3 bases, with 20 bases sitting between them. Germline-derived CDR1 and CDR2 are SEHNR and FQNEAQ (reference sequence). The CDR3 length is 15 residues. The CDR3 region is CASSPCGEPGYEQYF. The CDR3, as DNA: TGTGCCAGCTCCCCTTGCGGGGAACCCGGCTACGAGCAGTACTTC.

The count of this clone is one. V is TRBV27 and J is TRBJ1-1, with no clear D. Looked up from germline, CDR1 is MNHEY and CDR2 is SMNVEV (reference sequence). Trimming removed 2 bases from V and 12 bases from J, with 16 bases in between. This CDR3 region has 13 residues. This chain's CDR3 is CASSLVYDSASFF. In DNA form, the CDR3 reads TGTGCCAGCAGTTTAGTTTACGATTCCGCGTCTTTCTTT.

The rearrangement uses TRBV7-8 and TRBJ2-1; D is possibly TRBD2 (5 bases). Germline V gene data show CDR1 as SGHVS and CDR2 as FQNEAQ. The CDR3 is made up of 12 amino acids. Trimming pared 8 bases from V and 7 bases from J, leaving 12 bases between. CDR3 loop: CASEGRRNEQFF. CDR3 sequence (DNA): TGTGCCAGCGAGGGAAGGAGGAATGAGCAGTTCTTC.

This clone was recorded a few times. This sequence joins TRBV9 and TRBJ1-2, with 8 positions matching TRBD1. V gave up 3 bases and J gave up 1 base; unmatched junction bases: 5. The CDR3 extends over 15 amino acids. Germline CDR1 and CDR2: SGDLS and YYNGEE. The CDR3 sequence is CASSGQGQVNYGYTF. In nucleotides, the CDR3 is TGTGCCAGCAGCGGACAGGGACAGGTTAACTATGGCTACACCTTC.